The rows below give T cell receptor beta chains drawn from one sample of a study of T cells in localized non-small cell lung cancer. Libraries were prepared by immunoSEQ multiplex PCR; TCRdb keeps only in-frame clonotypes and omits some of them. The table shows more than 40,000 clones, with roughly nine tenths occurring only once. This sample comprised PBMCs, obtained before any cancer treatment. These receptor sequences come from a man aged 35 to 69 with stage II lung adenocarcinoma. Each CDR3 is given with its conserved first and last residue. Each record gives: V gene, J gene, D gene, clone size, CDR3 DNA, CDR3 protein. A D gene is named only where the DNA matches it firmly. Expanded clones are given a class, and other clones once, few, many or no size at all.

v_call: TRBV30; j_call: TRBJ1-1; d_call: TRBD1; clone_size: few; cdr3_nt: TGTGCCGGACAGGGGGCTTCGAACACTGAAGCTTTCTTT; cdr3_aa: CAGQGASNTEAFF
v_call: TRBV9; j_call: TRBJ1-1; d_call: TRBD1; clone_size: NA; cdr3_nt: TGTGCCAGCAGCCCCAGGAGTACAGGGGACACTGAAGCTTTCTTT; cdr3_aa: CASSPRSTGDTEAFF
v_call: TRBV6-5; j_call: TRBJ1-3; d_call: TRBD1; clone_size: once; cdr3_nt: TGTGCCAGCAGTTCAGGACAGGGGGCTGGAAACACCATATATTTT; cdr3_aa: CASSSGQGAGNTIYF
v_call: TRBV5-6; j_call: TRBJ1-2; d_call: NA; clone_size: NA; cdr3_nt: TGTGCCAGCAGCTACGGGCTAGGAAGGGTATATGGCTACACCTTC; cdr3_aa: CASSYGLGRVYGYTF
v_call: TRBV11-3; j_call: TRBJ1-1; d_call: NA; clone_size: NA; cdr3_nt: TGTGCCAGCAGCGTAGGGACGAACACTGAAGCTTTCTTT; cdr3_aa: CASSVGTNTEAFF
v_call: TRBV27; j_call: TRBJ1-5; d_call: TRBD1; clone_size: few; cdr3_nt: TGTGCCAGCAGCGAGACAGGGGACAATCAGCCCCAGCATTTT; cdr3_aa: CASSETGDNQPQHF
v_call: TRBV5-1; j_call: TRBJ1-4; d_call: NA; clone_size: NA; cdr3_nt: TGCGCCAGCAGCTTGGGTACGGCAACTAATGAAAAACTGTTTTTT; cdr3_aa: CASSLGTATNEKLFF
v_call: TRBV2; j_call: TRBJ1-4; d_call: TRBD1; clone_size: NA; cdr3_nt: TGTGCCAGCAGTGACCGGGACAGTGATGAAAAACTGTTTTTT; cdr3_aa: CASSDRDSDEKLFF
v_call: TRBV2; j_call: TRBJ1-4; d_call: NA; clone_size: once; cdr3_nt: TGTGCCAGCAGTGATCTGGGAAAAAATGAAAAACTGTTTTTT; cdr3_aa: CASSDLGKNEKLFF
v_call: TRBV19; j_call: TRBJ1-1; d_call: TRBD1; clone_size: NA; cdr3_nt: TGTGCCACTAAGGACAGGGCGGACACTGAAGCTTTCTTT; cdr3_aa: CATKDRADTEAFF
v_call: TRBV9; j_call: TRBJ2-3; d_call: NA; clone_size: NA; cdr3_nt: TGTGCCAGCAGCGTAATAGGGCGGAGGAGTGATACGCAGTATTTT; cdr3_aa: CASSVIGRRSDTQYF
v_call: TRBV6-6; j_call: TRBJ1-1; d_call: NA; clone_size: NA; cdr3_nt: TGTGCCAGCAAGCCGAGTGGGGGCACTGAAGCTTTCTTT; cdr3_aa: CASKPSGGTEAFF
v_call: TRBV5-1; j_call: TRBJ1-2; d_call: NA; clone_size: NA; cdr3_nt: TGCGCCAGCAGCTCGACAGCTTCTCAGGGCGGCTACACCTTC; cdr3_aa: CASSSTASQGGYTF
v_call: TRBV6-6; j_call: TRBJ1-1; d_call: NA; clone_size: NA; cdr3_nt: TGTGCCAGCAGTCTTAAGAGGGGAGTGAACACTGAAGCTTTCTTT; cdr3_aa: CASSLKRGVNTEAFF
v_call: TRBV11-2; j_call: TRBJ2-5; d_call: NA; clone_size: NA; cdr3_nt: TGTGCCAGCAGCACCCGCCGACCGAGCTTGGGAGAGACCCAGTACTTC; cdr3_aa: CASSTRRPSLGETQYF
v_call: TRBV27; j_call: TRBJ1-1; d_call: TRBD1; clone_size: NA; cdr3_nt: TGTGCCAGCAGTCGAATACGGGACAGGGCCCCTGAAGCTTTCTTT; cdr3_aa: CASSRIRDRAPEAFF
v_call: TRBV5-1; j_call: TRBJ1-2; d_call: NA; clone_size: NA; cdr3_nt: TGCGCCAGCAGCTTGGCCGGAGGGGGTGGTGGCTACACCTTC; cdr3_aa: CASSLAGGGGGYTF
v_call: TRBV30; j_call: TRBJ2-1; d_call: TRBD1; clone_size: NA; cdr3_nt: TGTGCCTGGAGTGGTCCAGGGACAGTCAACTACAATGAGCAGTTCTTC; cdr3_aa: CAWSGPGTVNYNEQFF
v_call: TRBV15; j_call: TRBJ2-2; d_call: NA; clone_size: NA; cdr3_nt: TGTGCCACCAGCAGAGATCGGGATTCGTTGAACACCGGGGAGCTGTTTTTT; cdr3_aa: CATSRDRDSLNTGELFF
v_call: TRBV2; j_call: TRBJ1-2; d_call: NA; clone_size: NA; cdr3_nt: TGTGCCAGTTCGAGAAGTAACTCTAACTATGGCTACACCTTC; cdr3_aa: CASSRSNSNYGYTF
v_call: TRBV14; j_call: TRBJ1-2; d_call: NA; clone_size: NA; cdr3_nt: TGTGCCAGCAGCCAAGACCCCCGGGCCGGCTATGGCTACACCTTC; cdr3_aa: CASSQDPRAGYGYTF
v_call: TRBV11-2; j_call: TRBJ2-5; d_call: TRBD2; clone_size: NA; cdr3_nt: TGTGCCAGCAGCTTGTCCGGGACTAGCGGGGCAGAGACCCAGTACTTC; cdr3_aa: CASSLSGTSGAETQYF
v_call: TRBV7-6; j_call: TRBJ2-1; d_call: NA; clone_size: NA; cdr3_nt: NA; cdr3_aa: CASSKSWGQGAYQFF
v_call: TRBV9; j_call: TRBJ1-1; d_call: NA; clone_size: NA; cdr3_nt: TGTGCCAGCAGCGTAGCTCTGGGGACTGAAGCTTTCTTT; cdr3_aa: CASSVALGTEAFF
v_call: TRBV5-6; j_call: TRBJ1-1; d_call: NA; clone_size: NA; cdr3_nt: TGTGCCAGCAGCTACGTATTAGACAGGTTCGGGACTTTCTTT; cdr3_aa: CASSYVLDRFGTFF
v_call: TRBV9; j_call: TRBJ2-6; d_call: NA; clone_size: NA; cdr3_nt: TGTGCCAGCAGCGACTCCTTAACTGGGGCCAACGTCCTGACTTTC; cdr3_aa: CASSDSLTGANVLTF
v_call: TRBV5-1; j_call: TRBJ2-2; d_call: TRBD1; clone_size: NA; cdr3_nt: TGCGCCAGCAGCTACGCAGGGGGTCCCGGGGAGCTGTTTTTT; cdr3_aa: CASSYAGGPGELFF
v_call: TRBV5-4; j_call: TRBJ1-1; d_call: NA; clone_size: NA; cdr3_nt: TGTGCCAGCAGCTTGGCGCGCGGTCAGGGAACCTTGAACACTGAAGCTTTCTTT; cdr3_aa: CASSLARGQGTLNTEAFF
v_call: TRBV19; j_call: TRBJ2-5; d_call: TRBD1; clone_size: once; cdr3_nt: TGTGCCAGTAGTCCATACAGGGGACCCAGCTCTCAGACCCAGTACTTC; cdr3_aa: CASSPYRGPSSQTQYF
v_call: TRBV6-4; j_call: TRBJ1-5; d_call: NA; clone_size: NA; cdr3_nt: TGTGCCAGCAGTCCCCGACTCAATCAGCCCCAGCATTTT; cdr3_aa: CASSPRLNQPQHF
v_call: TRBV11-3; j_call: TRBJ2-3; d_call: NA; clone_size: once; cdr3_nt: TGTGCCAGCAGCTTAGGGCGAGTTTCAGATACGCAGTATTTT; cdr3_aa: CASSLGRVSDTQYF
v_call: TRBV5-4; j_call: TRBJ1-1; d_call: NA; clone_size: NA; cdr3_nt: TGTGCCAGCAGCTTGACAGGGCTCGGGAACACTGAAGCTTTCTTT; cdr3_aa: CASSLTGLGNTEAFF
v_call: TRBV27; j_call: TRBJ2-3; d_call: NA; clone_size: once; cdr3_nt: TGTGCCAGCAGTTTATCGCAGGCCGGAGATACGCAGTATTTT; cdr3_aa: CASSLSQAGDTQYF
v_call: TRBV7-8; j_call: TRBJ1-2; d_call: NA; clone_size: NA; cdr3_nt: TGTGCCAGCAGCTTCGGGGGCACCTATGGCTACACCTTC; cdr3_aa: CASSFGGTYGYTF
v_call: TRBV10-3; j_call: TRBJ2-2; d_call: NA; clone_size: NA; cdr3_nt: TGTGCCATCAAACCGGGACACGGGAACACCGGGGAGCTGTTTTTT; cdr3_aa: CAIKPGHGNTGELFF
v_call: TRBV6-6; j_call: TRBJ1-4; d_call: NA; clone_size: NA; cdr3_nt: TGTGCCAGCAAGGTCGGGGGGGCAGAGAATGAAAAACTGTTTTTT; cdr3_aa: CASKVGGAENEKLFF
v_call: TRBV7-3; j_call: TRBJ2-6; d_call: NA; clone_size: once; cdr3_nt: TGTGCCAGCAGCCCTAACCGGGGCGCCGGGGCCAACGTCCTGACTTTC; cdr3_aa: CASSPNRGAGANVLTF
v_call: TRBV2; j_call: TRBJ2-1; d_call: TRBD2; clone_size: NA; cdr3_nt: TGTGCCAGCAGCAACGGACTAGCGGGGGGGGATGAGCAGTTCTTC; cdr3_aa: CASSNGLAGGDEQFF
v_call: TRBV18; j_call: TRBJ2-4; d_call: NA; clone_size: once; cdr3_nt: TGTGCCAGCTCACCTCTTCCAAGCACAGGGACCTTAGCCAAAAACATTCAGTACTTC; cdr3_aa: CASSPLPSTGTLAKNIQYF
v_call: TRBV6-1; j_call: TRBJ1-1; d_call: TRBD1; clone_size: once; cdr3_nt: TGTGCCAGCAGTGAAGCGCCCGAGGACAGGGGGCCGATGAACACTGAAGCTTTCTTT; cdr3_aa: CASSEAPEDRGPMNTEAFF
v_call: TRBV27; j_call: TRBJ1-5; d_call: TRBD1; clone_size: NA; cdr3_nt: TGTGCCAGCAGGAAACAGGGGCCCAGCAATCAGCCCCAGCATTTT; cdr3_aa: CASRKQGPSNQPQHF
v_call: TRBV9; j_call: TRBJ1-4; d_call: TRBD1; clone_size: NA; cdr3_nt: TGTGCCAGCAGCCCGGGACAGAACCCTGAAAAACTGTTTTTT; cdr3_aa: CASSPGQNPEKLFF
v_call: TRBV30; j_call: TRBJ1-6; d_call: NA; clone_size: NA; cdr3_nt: TGTGCCTGGAGTGTGGTTAATAATTCACCCCTCCACTTT; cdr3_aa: CAWSVVNNSPLHF
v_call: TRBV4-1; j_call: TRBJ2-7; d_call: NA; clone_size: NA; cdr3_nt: TGCGCCAGCAGCCAAGATAGCAGAGCCTACGAGCAGTACTTC; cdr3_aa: CASSQDSRAYEQYF
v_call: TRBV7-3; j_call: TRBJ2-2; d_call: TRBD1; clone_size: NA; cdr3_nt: TGTGCCAGCAGCTCTTCAGGGACAGAAAACACCGGGGAGCTGTTTTTT; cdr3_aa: CASSSSGTENTGELFF
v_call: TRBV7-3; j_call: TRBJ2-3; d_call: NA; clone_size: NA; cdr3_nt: TGTGCCAGCAGCTTAGGCCCCACAGATACGCAGTATTTT; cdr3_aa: CASSLGPTDTQYF
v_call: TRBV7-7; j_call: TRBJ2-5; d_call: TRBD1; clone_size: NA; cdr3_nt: TGTGCCAGCAGCGAAACAGGGGGCGAGGAGGAGACCCAGTACTTC; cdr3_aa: CASSETGGEEETQYF
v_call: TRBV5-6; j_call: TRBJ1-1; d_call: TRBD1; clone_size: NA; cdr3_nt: TGTGCCAGCAGCACGGGACAGGGAGGGTCTCTGAACACTGAAGCTTTCTTT; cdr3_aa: CASSTGQGGSLNTEAFF